The clone carrying this T cell receptor beta chain showed up just a few times. The sample originates from a study of blood T cells in healthy people across ages. Germline CDR1 is SGDLS and CDR2 is YYNGEE. The length of the CDR3 is 15 residues. Trimming cost V 4 bases and J 8 bases; bases outside gene matches: 14. It was with a sample-barcoded 5' primer and a J-beta primer mix that a second PCR of about 7 to 12 cycles was run. Template switching added a 12-random-nucleotide identifier to every cDNA molecule. In TCRdb, the 5' RACE reads were re-called with MiXCR into one record per CDR3 protein. The sample has 760,000 or so distinct CDR3 sequences, 20% to 25% seen once. The sample was also reused in another study, on T cells of mothers and their children.

V usage is TRBV9 and J usage is TRBJ2-5; 7 positions agree with TRBD1. Sample: blood. The sequence came from a boy younger than 18 in good health. In nucleotides, the CDR3 is TGTGCCAGCAGCCCCTCCGGGACAGTGGGAAACACCCAGTACTTC. Its protein is CASSPSGTVGNTQYF.